The clone carrying this T cell receptor beta chain came up a few times. Its antigen remains unknown. This record belongs to a study of CD8+CD57+ T cells in acquired aplastic anemia. Study-wide findings and caveats: Patients versus controls showed no significant CD8+ Simpson's diversity difference.

TCR beta VDJ and CDR3 profiles were obtained from a genomic DNA template. TCRdb independently ran MiXCR on the reads; one entry per CDR3 protein. The table records about 58,000 distinct CDR3 sequences, just over 55% of them present only once. Patients who underwent sequencing had shown CD8+CD57+ cell expansion by flow cytometry. A severe acquired aplastic anemia diagnosis applied to all patients. Patients were treatment-naive when blood was sampled. The source is a human donor with aplastic anemia. Sequenced sample: sorted CD4+, CD8+, or CD8+CD57+ T cells (not recorded which) from PBMCs.

This CDR3 reads CAIAWGLTPLSDGYTF. CDR3 nucleotide sequence: TGTGCCATTGCGTGGGGCCTCACCCCCCTATCGGATGGCTACACCTTC. The chain recombines TRBV10-3 with TRBJ1-2, with D possibly TRBD1 on 5 matching bases. With 9 bases removed from V and 6 bases from J, the gap between germline ends came to 26 bases. Germline CDR1 is ENHRY and CDR2 is SYGVKD. The length of the CDR3 is 16 residues.